The 14 T cell receptor beta chains in this list originate from one sample, sequenced in a study of T cell repertoires in cytomegalovirus infection. Their antigens are not known. One entry per CDR3 protein, called by TCRdb with MiXCR from the reads. The sample has about 310,000 distinct CDR3 sequences; about 25% are singletons. The sequenced sample was cultured PBMCs, obtained from culture after CMV antigen stimulation. The receptors were gathered from a human donor in good health (CMV status not recorded). Some clones in this sample may be carry-over from other donors' samples.

This clonotype has a count of ten or more. V and J are TRBV7-2 and TRBJ1-1, with a possible D match to TRBD1 (5 bases). Per the germline V gene, CDR1 is SGHTA and CDR2 is FQGNSA. The CDR3 covers 14 residues. The V and J ends lost 5 bases and 8 bases respectively, with 18 bases between them. The CDR3 region has the DNA TGTGCCAGCAGCCCCCAGGGTGGGCAATGGGAAGCTTTCTTT. It is translated as CASSPQGGQWEAFF.

The CDR3 bases are TGTGCCAGCAGTTACTCCTCTAGCTCCTACGAGCAGTACTTC. Its protein is CASSYSSSSYEQYF. J is TRBJ2-7 and V is TRBV6-2 or TRBV6-3; D gene ambiguous. The V and J ends lost 0 bases and 0 bases respectively, with 6 bases between them. The CDR3 length is 14 residues. Germline lookup yields CDR1 MNHEY and CDR2 SVGEGT.

V and J are TRBV11-2 and TRBJ2-1; 8 nucleotides match TRBD2. Trimming took 5 bases from V and 6 from J; bases not matched to a gene: 0. Germline V gene data show CDR1 as SGHAT and CDR2 as FQNNGV. The CDR3 sequence is 12 residues long. The CDR3 region has the DNA TGTGCCAGCAGCACTAGCGGCAATGAGCAGTTCTTC. Its translation: CASSTSGNEQFF.

The V gene is TRBV7-2, the J gene TRBJ1-4; D is perhaps TRBD1 (6 bases). Germline CDR1 SGHTA, CDR2 FQGNSA. Trimming removed 1 base from V and 4 bases from J, with 10 bases in between. The CDR3 is 15 amino acids. CDR3 nucleotide sequence: TGTGCCAGCAGCTTAGGGGGGGGGCTTAATGAAAAACTGTTTTTT. It yields the protein CASSLGGGLNEKLFF.

The chain uses TRBV7-2 and TRBJ2-7; 9 nucleotides line up with TRBD1. The V gene end was trimmed by 5 bases and the J gene end by 5 bases; junction bases not matched to a gene: 10. This CDR3 has 15 amino acids. Germline CDR1 SGHTA, CDR2 FQGNSA. The CDR3 DNA follows: TGTGCCAGCAGCCGCGGCGGGACAGGGTACAACGAGCAGTACTTC. It translates to CASSRGGTGYNEQYF.

V is TRBV7-6 and J is TRBJ2-1; the match to TRBD1 covers 10 bases. Germline CDR1 and CDR2: SGHVS and FNYEAQ. V gave up 5 bases and J gave up 1 base; unmatched junction bases: 5. The CDR3 spans 16 residues. As DNA, the CDR3 is TGTGCCAGCAGCGGGGGACAGGGGAGTTCCTACAATGAGCAGTTCTTC. Protein product: CASSGGQGSSYNEQFF.

The rearrangement joins TRBV12-3 or TRBV12-4 to TRBJ2-1, with no clear D. The CDR3 covers 13 residues. Trimming took off 6 bases at V and 9 bases at J, with 15 bases between the two ends. CDR3 nucleotide sequence: TGTGCCAGCAGCTACGGTTCATTGAGTGAGCAGTTCTTC. This sequence encodes CASSYGSLSEQFF.

The chain links TRBV19 to TRBJ2-1; 13 bases fit TRBD2. CDR1 is LNHDA and CDR2 is SQIVND in the germline V gene (reference sequence). The CDR3 spans 16 residues. The ends lost 4 bases at V and 11 bases at J; junction bases unmatched: 11. DNA for the CDR3: TGTGCCAGTAGTAAACCAGGGACTAGCGGGATGCGTAAGCAGTTCTTC. Protein product: CASSKPGTSGMRKQFF.

CDR3 in DNA: TGCAGTGCTCTCCGACTAGGATCATACGAGCAGTACGTC. This translates into CSALRLGSYEQYV. The chain couples TRBV20-1 to TRBJ2-7, with TRBD2 as a possible D gene (6 bases). Trimming removed 5 bases from V and 4 bases from J, with 15 bases in between. There are 13 residues in the CDR3. CDR1 is DFQATT and CDR2 is SNEGSKA in the germline V gene (reference sequence).

This clonotype was observed a handful of times. V and J are TRBV12-3 or TRBV12-4 and TRBJ2-3; 8 bases are a match to TRBD2. This CDR3 contains 17 residues. Trimming cost V 1 base and J 0 bases; bases outside gene matches: 6. The DNA for the CDR3 is TGTGCCAGCAGTTTAGGTAGCGGGATGCCTAGCACAGATACGCAGTATTTT. It codes for CASSLGSGMPSTDTQYF.

This sequence joins TRBV4-2 and TRBJ2-5, with unresolved D. The CDR3 sequence is 13 residues long. Trimming removed 1 base at V and 4 bases at J, with 7 bases between. CDR1 LGHNA and CDR2 YNFKEQ come from the germline V gene. CDR3: CASSQAVGETQYF. CDR3 DNA: TGTGCCAGCAGCCAAGCGGTCGGAGAGACCCAGTACTTC.

The CDR3 DNA is TGTGCCACCAGCAGGCCGGGACAGGGGAATTCACCCCTCCACTTT. Protein: CATSRPGQGNSPLHF. V and J are TRBV15 and TRBJ1-6; TRBD1 matches 10 bases. The germline V gene has CDR1 LNHNV and CDR2 YYDKDF (reference sequence). The CDR3 consists of 15 residues. J gave up 7 bases and V 3 bases, and 3 bases lay outside the gene matches.

As DNA, the CDR3 is TGTGCCAGCTCACCACCGGCGGGGTATGGCTACACCTTC. Translation gives CASSPPAGYGYTF. The V and J genes are TRBV18 and TRBJ1-2, with D unclear. Germline CDR1 is KGHSH and CDR2 is LQKENI. V lost 0 bases and J 5 bases, leaving 7 bases between the germline ends. CDR3 length equals 13 residues.

The chain links TRBV7-8 to TRBJ1-5, with a possible D match to TRBD1 (5 bases). V was clipped by 4 bases and J by 7 bases, with 17 bases between them. The CDR3 sequence is 15 residues long. Per germline, CDR1 SGHVS and CDR2 FQNEAQ. CDR3 DNA sequence: TGTGCCAGCAGCTCCTTGAGGGGTTCAGAACAGCCCCAGCATTTT. Encoded protein: CASSSLRGSEQPQHF.